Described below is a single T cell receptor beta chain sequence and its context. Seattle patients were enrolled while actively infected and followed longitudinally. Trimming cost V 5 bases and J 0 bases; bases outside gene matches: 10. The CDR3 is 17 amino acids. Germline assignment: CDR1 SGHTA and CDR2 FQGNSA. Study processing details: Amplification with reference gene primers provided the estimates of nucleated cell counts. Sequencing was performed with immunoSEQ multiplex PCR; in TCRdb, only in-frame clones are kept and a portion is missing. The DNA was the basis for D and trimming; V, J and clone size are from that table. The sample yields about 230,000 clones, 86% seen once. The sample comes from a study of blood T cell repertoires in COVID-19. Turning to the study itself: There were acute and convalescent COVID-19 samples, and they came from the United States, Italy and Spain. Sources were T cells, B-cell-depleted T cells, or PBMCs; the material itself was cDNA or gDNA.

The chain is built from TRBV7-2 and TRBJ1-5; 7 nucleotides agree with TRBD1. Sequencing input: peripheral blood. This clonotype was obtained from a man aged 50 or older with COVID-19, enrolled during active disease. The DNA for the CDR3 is TGTGCCAGCAGCCAGATGTCTGGGACAGCTAGCAATCAGCCCCAGCATTTT. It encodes CASSQMSGTASNQPQHF.